Listed below are T cell receptor beta chains from one sample, sequenced in a study of T cell repertoires in cytomegalovirus infection. One entry per CDR3 protein results from TCRdb running MiXCR on the reads. The sample shows 600,000 to 800,000 distinct CDR3 sequences, 20% to 25% of them seen only once. Sequencing used CD8+ T cells from PBMCs. These receptors all come from a human donor in good health (CMV status not recorded). Some clones in this sample may be carry-over from other donors' samples. The CDR3 runs from the conserved cysteine through the conserved F or W. D genes are given only for firm matches. Expanded clones get a size class; other rows say once, few or many, or leave the size out.

J,D,size,V,DNA,CDR3
TRBJ2-2,.,many,TRBV6-2/TRBV6-3,TGTGCCAGCAGCCGGGCCGGGGAGCTGTTTTTT,CASSRAGELFF
TRBJ2-7,TRBD1,many,TRBV7-9,TGTGCCAGCAGCTTGGGGGGACAGGGAGTTTACGAGCAGTACTTC,CASSLGGQGVYEQYF
TRBJ1-2,.,many,TRBV6-2/TRBV6-3,TGTGCCAGCAGTTACAACCTTCGCGATGGCTACACCTTC,CASSYNLRDGYTF
TRBJ1-1,TRBD1,many,TRBV19,TGTGCCAGTAGTATACTAGGGGGCCACACTGAAGCTTTCTTT,CASSILGGHTEAFF
TRBJ2-1,.,many,TRBV10-3,TGTGCCATCAGTGAACGTAATGAGCAGTTCTTC,CAISERNEQFF
TRBJ1-1,.,.,TRBV13,TGTGCCAGCAGCTCGTGGTCGGGAGCCGGCACTGAAGCTTTCTTT,CASSSWSGAGTEAFF
TRBJ2-5,TRBD2,few,TRBV14,TGTGCCAGCAGCCAGCGACTAGCGGGGTTACAAGAGACCCAGTACTTC,CASSQRLAGLQETQYF
TRBJ1-3,.,few,TRBV15,TGTGCCACCAGCGTACCGGGCCCGGGGGATACCATATATTTT,CATSVPGPGDTIYF
TRBJ2-4,.,few,TRBV6-6,TGTGCCAGCAGTTATGTGGCACGTCCCGTAGACATTCAGTACTTC,CASSYVARPVDIQYF
TRBJ2-1,.,.,TRBV29-1,TGCAGCGTTGACTTGGACAATGAGCAGTTCTTC,CSVDLDNEQFF
TRBJ2-2,TRBD1,few,TRBV4-1,TGCGCCAGCAGCCATCATGGGACAGGTGACACCGGGGAGCTGTTTTTT,CASSHHGTGDTGELFF
TRBJ1-1,.,few,TRBV28,TGTGCCAGCAGCCTACCGGTGGGGTTCACGAACACTGAAGCTTTCTTT,CASSLPVGFTNTEAFF
TRBJ2-1,.,.,TRBV6-2/TRBV6-3,TGTGCCAGCAGCCAGGGACCTTTAAATGAGCAGTTCTTC,CASSQGPLNEQFF
TRBJ1-2,TRBD1,few,TRBV29-1,TGCAGCGTTGAGACAGGGATTTCGAGGGGCTACACCTTC,CSVETGISRGYTF
TRBJ1-5,.,.,TRBV28,TGTGCCAGCAGTTTATGGCAAGGAAGCAATCAGCCCCAGCATTTT,CASSLWQGSNQPQHF
TRBJ2-3,.,.,TRBV6-4,TGTGCCAGCAGTGACTTGGGCGGTGGTTTGGATACGCAGTATTTT,CASSDLGGGLDTQYF
TRBJ1-1,.,once,TRBV2,TGTGCCAGCGGTCACAGGGCTATGAACACTGAAGCTTTCTTT,CASGHRAMNTEAFF
TRBJ1-2,TRBD1,few,TRBV7-9,TGTGCCAGCAACCTCCCGGGACAGGACCCTTCTAACTATGGCTACACCTTC,CASNLPGQDPSNYGYTF
TRBJ1-1,TRBD1,.,TRBV28,TGTGCCAGCAAGGAAGGGGGCGTTGAAGCTTTCTTT,CASKEGGVEAFF
TRBJ2-2,.,.,TRBV6-2/TRBV6-3,TGTGCCAGCAAACAAGGCGGGGAGCTGTTTTTT,CASKQGGELFF
TRBJ1-1,TRBD1,.,TRBV20-1,TGCAGTGCCAACCACGCAGGGGGTCCCTTATTTATGAACACTGAAGCTTTCTTT,CSANHAGGPLFMNTEAFF
TRBJ2-7,TRBD2,once,TRBV20-1,TGCAGGGCTACCCAGCGGGGGGGCTTATCCTACGAGCAGTACTTC,CRATQRGGLSYEQYF
TRBJ1-1,.,few,TRBV19,TGTGCCAGTGTTCTCCGGGCTGAAGCTTTCTTT,CASVLRAEAFF
TRBJ2-4,.,few,TRBV7-9,TGTGCCAGCAGCCGCCCGGGGATGGCCAAAAACATTCAGTACTTC,CASSRPGMAKNIQYF
TRBJ2-7,TRBD1,few,TRBV12-3/TRBV12-4,TGTGCCAGCAGAACAGGGGCGTCCTACGAGCAGTACTTC,CASRTGASYEQYF
TRBJ1-2,.,many,TRBV6-5,TGTGCCAGCAGGCCCGGACTATACTATGGCTACACCTTC,CASRPGLYYGYTF
TRBJ1-1,.,.,TRBV7-9,TGTGCCAGCAGCTTCTCGACAGGTATGAACACTGAAGCTTTCTTT,CASSFSTGMNTEAFF
TRBJ1-3,.,.,TRBV29-1,TGCAGCGGGCAGACGCAAGGAAACACCATATATTTT,CSGQTQGNTIYF
TRBJ2-3,TRBD2,many,TRBV6-2/TRBV6-3,TGTGCCAGCAGTTACTCGGGCAGCGGGGCTAGCACAGATACGCAGTATTTT,CASSYSGSGASTDTQYF
TRBJ2-1,.,.,TRBV4-2,TGTGCCAGCAGCCAAGACAGTTGGGGGAACTACAATGAGCAGTTCTTC,CASSQDSWGNYNEQFF
TRBJ1-6,.,few,TRBV5-6,TGTGCCAGCAGTCTAGGACGGCCGTATTCACCCCTCCACTTT,CASSLGRPYSPLHF
TRBJ1-1,.,many,TRBV7-6,TGTGCCAGCAGCCCATTGGGAGGACCGAACACTGAAGCTTTCTTT,CASSPLGGPNTEAFF
TRBJ1-2,.,.,TRBV7-8,TGTGCCAGCAGCTTAGGGGGCGGGGTGGCGGGCTATGGCTACACCTTC,CASSLGGGVAGYGYTF
TRBJ2-5,.,.,TRBV27,TGTGCCAGCGGTTTAAAGCATATGAGGCTAGCGTTAAGTCAAGAGACCCAGTACTTC,CASGLKHMRLALSQETQYF
TRBJ2-7,.,.,TRBV7-4,TGTGCCAGCAGCGGTCCTCCGGGGGCCTACGAGCAGTACTTC,CASSGPPGAYEQYF
TRBJ1-2,TRBD1,many,TRBV28,TGTGCCAGTAACACAGGGGGCGCTAACTATGGCTACACCTTC,CASNTGGANYGYTF
TRBJ2-5,TRBD2,many,TRBV7-8,TGTGCCAGCAGTACCTTAGCGGGGAAACAAGAGACCCAGTACTTC,CASSTLAGKQETQYF
TRBJ1-2,.,few,TRBV20-1,TGCAGTGCTAGGCACAGTAACTATGGCTACACCTTC,CSARHSNYGYTF
TRBJ2-1,TRBD2,many,TRBV14,TGTGCCAGCAGCCTTAGCGGGGGGCATTACAATGAGCAGTTCTTC,CASSLSGGHYNEQFF
TRBJ2-3,.,few,TRBV11-3,TGTGCCAGCAGCTCTCCGGGGGTAGCAGATACGCAGTATTTT,CASSSPGVADTQYF
TRBJ2-5,TRBD1,few,TRBV7-9,TGTGCCAGCAGCTTAGAGGCTGGGACAGCCTTACGACAAGAGACCCAGTACTTC,CASSLEAGTALRQETQYF
TRBJ2-3,TRBD1,many,TRBV6-6,TGTGCCAGCAGTTACTCGGACAGGGTACCCACAGATACGCAGTATTTT,CASSYSDRVPTDTQYF
TRBJ1-5,TRBD1,many,TRBV7-2,TGTGCCAGCAGCCCGGACAGGGAGTATCAGCCCCAGCATTTT,CASSPDREYQPQHF
TRBJ2-2,.,.,TRBV15,TGTGCCACCACCCCGGGGCCGGGCGGGGAGCTGTTTTTT,CATTPGPGGELFF
TRBJ2-3,TRBD1,many,TRBV7-2,TGTGCCAGCAGCTTCCCGTCGGACAGGGGTTTGGCAGATACGCAGTATTTT,CASSFPSDRGLADTQYF